One and the same sample provided the 10 T cell receptor beta chains below, sequenced in a study of T cell responses to AZD1222 COVID-19 vaccine. TCRdb keeps only in-frame clones here, not all; method: immunoSEQ multiplex PCR. The sample consists of 100,000 or so clones, about 89% of them appearing once. The starting material was peripheral blood, obtained 28 days after the second AZD1222 dose. Every receptor here comes from an adult who received the AZD1222 COVID-19 vaccine.

The J gene is TRBJ1-6, the V gene TRBV28, with D perhaps TRBD1 (5 bases). This CDR3 spans 15 amino acids. The V end was cut by 8 bases, the J end by 3 bases, with 14 bases between. Germline loops: CDR1 MDHEN, CDR2 SYDVKM. In DNA, the CDR3 is TGTGCCAGCCATGGACACTTAGGCTATAATTCACCCCTCCACTTT. It codes for CASHGHLGYNSPLHF.

This clone has more than one count but fewer than ten. V gene TRBV7-2 combines with J gene TRBJ2-7, with a tentative D call TRBD1 (5 bases). The germline V gene has CDR1 SGHTA and CDR2 FQGNSA. CDR3 length: 13 amino acids. V gave up 1 base and J gave up 3 bases, with 7 bases separating them. CDR3 sequence (DNA): TGTGCCAGCAGCTTAGGTAGGGGCTACGAGCAGTACTTC. Translating gives CASSLGRGYEQYF.

This chain joins TRBV27 and TRBJ1-3; TRBD1 matches 10 bases. This CDR3 region has 15 residues. J gave up 2 bases and V 5 bases, and 3 bases lay outside the gene matches. Germline V gene data show CDR1 as MNHEY and CDR2 as SMNVEV (reference sequence). The CDR3 loop is CASSLGQGAGNTIYF. CDR3 DNA sequence: TGTGCCAGCAGTCTTGGACAGGGGGCTGGAAACACCATATATTTT.

The chain couples TRBV11-2 to TRBJ2-3, with 8 bases matching TRBD2. The V segment lost 5 bases and the J segment 2 bases; nucleotides outside the gene matches: 12. Germline V gives CDR1 SGHAT, CDR2 FQNNGV. The CDR3 contains 17 residues. CDR3 coding DNA: TGTGCCAGCAGCCCGCACCTCGGGAGGGCAATCACAGATACGCAGTATTTT. Its protein product is CASSPHLGRAITDTQYF.

The gene calls are TRBV28 and TRBJ1-1; D possibly corresponds to TRBD1 (5 bases). Germline V gives CDR1 MDHEN, CDR2 SYDVKM. The CDR3 has 13 amino acids. The V end was cut by 4 bases, the J end by 4 bases, with 10 bases between. The CDR3 loop reads CASSSGLSTEAFF. CDR3 nucleotide sequence: TGTGCCAGCAGTTCAGGGCTAAGCACTGAAGCTTTCTTT.

The chain is built from TRBV29-1 and TRBJ1-1, with a weak D call TRBD1 (5 bases). This CDR3 is built from 14 residues. Trimming shortened V by 6 bases and J by 1 base, and 15 bases separated the two germline ends. Germline CDR1 SQVTM, CDR2 ANQGSEA. CDR3 loop: CSVRGVRGNTEAFF. CDR3 bases: TGCAGCGTGCGAGGGGTCAGAGGGAACACTGAAGCTTTCTTT. Filled out from reference TRBV29-1 and TRBJ1-1, the complete variable domain reads SAVISQKPSRDICQRGTSLTIQCQVDSQVTMMFWYRQQPGQSLTLIATANQGSEATYESGFVIDKFPISRPNLTFSTLTVSNMSPEDSSIYLCSVRGVRGNTEAFFGQGTRLTVV.

The V call is TRBV18, the J call TRBJ2-3; D gene ambiguous. The V gene's germline CDR1 is KGHSH and CDR2 LQKENI. The length of the CDR3 is 15 residues. Between the trimmed V and J ends, which lost 0 bases and 0 bases, there was a span of 7 bases. The chain's CDR3 is CASSPPSRSTDTQYF. The CDR3 nucleotides read TGTGCCAGCTCACCACCGTCGCGGAGCACAGATACGCAGTATTTT.

The chain recombines TRBV3-1 (or the pseudogene TRBV3-2) with TRBJ2-2; 15 bases are a match to TRBD2. The V gene end was trimmed by 4 bases and the J gene end by 6 bases; junction bases not matched to a gene: 9. The CDR3 loop spans 18 amino acids. CDR1 is LGHDT and CDR2 is YNNKEL in the germline V gene (reference sequence). For the CDR3, the DNA is TGTGCCAGCAGCCTCTCGGGACTAGCGGGAGGCCCCGCCGGGGAGCTGTTTTTT. Amino acid sequence: CASSLSGLAGGPAGELFF.

V is TRBV5-6 and J is TRBJ2-5, with D tentatively TRBD1 (5 bases). From germline, CDR1 is SGHDT and CDR2 YYEEEE. V was shortened by 1 base and J by 5 bases, with 18 bases between the two germline ends. The CDR3 length is 16 residues. This CDR3 is CASSLFGLGQGETQYF. Here the CDR3 DNA reads TGTGCCAGCAGCTTGTTTGGTCTGGGGCAAGGGGAGACCCAGTACTTC.

The chain employs TRBV2 and TRBJ2-1; the match to TRBD1 covers 7 bases. Germline loops: CDR1 SNHLY, CDR2 FYNNEI. J was trimmed by 5 bases and V by 6 bases; bases with no gene match: 10. The CDR3 is 15 amino acids. CDR3 amino acids: CASRTDRVINNEQFF. In nucleotides, the CDR3 is TGTGCCAGCAGGACAGACAGGGTGATTAACAATGAGCAGTTCTTC.